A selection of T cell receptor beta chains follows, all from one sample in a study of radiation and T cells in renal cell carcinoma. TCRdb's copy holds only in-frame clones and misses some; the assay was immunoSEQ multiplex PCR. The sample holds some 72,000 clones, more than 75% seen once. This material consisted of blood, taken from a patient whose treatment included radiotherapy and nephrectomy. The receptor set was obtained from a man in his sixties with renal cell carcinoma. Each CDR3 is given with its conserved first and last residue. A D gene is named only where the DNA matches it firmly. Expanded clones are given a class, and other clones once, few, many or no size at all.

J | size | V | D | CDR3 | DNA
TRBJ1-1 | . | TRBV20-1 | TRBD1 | CSAGGTVEAFF | TGCAGTGCTGGAGGGACAGTTGAAGCTTTCTTT
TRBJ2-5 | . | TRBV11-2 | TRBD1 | CASSLQGAPQETQYF | TGTGCCAGCAGCTTACAGGGGGCCCCCCAAGAGACCCAGTACTTC
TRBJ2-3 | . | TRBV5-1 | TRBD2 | CASRLGTSGTDTQYF | TGCGCCAGCAGACTAGGGACTAGCGGCACAGATACGCAGTATTTT
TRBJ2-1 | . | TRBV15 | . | CATSRVPGEKQFF | TGTGCCACCAGCAGAGTGCCGGGCGAAAAGCAGTTCTTC
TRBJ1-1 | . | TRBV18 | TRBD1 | CASSPIETGVGSEAFF | TGTGCCAGCTCACCCATTGAGACAGGGGTGGGTAGTGAAGCTTTCTTT
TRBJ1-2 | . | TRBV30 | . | CAWSGGDGYGYTF | TGTGCCTGGAGTGGCGGGGACGGGTATGGCTACACCTTC
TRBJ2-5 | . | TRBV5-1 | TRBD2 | CASSLGTSGRAETQYF | TGCGCCAGCAGCTTAGGGACTAGCGGGAGGGCTGAGACCCAGTACTTC
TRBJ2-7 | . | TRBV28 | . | CASSLGATYEQYF | TGTGCCAGCAGTTTAGGGGCAACCTACGAGCAGTACTTC
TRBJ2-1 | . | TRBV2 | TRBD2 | CASILAGVTDEQFF | TGTGCCAGCATCCTAGCGGGAGTTACGGATGAGCAGTTCTTC
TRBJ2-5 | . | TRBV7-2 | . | CASSLGAGWETQYF | TGTGCCAGCAGCTTAGGGGCAGGGTGGGAGACCCAGTACTTC
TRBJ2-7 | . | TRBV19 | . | CASSIRTNSYEQYF | TGTGCCAGTAGTATTCGGACAAACTCCTACGAGCAGTACTTC
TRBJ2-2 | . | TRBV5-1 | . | CASSLNWNTGELFF | TGCGCCAGCAGCTTAAATTGGAACACCGGGGAGCTGTTTTTT
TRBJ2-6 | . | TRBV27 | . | CASSLSRRTSSGANVLTF | TGTGCCAGCAGTTTATCGCGCAGGACCAGCTCTGGGGCCAACGTCCTGACTTTC
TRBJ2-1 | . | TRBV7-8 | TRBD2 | CASSTGAGTRNEQFF | TGTGCCAGCAGCACTGGTGCCGGGACTAGGAATGAGCAGTTCTTC
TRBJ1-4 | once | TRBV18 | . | CASSPEVMIQGGLFF | TGTGCCAGCTCACCCGAGGTCATGATTCAGGGCGGACTGTTTTTT
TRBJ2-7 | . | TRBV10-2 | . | CASCGQTSSDEQYF | TGCGCCAGCTGTGGACAGACCTCTTCCGACGAGCAGTACTTC
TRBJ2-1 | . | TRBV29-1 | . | CSVVLATYNEQFF | TGCAGCGTTGTACTAGCCACTTACAATGAGCAGTTCTTC
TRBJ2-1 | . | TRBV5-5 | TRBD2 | CASSFWAGLAGEGHEQFF | TGTGCCAGCAGCTTTTGGGCGGGACTAGCGGGAGAGGGCCATGAGCAGTTCTTC
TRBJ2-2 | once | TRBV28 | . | CASSFRRTGELFF | TGTGCCAGCAGTTTCAGGAGGACCGGGGAGCTGTTTTTT
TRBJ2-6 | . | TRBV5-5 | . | CASSLVPGAGANVLTF | TGTGCCAGCAGCTTGGTACCGGGGGCTGGGGCCAACGTCCTGACTTTC
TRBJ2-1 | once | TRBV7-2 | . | CASSISEGSYNEQFF | TGTGCCAGCAGCATAAGCGAGGGGTCCTACAATGAGCAGTTCTTC
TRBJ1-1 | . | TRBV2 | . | CASRRDWGTEAFF | TGTGCCAGCAGAAGGGATTGGGGCACTGAAGCTTTCTTT
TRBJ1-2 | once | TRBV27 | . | CASASRIDGYTF | TGTGCCAGCGCATCGAGGATTGATGGCTACACCTTC
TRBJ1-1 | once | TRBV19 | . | CASSIGDRWGNTEAFF | TGTGCCAGTAGTATAGGGGACCGCTGGGGGAACACTGAAGCTTTCTTT
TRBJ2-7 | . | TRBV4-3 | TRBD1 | CASSQDRGITGEQYF | TGCGCCAGCAGCCAAGACAGGGGGATTACGGGCGAGCAGTACTTC
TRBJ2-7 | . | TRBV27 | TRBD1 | CASSLSSPSRDSFYEQYF | TGTGCCAGCAGTTTATCTTCCCCCTCCCGGGACAGTTTCTACGAGCAGTACTTC
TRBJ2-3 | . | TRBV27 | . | CASSRAPDTQYF | TGTGCCAGCAGCCGGGCTCCAGATACGCAGTATTTT
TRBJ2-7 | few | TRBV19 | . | CASSIRGTVYEQYF | TGTGCCAGTAGTATACGGGGAACCGTCTACGAGCAGTACTTC
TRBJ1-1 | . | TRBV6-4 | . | CASSPSGPMNTEAFF | TGTGCCAGCAGCCCATCGGGACCCATGAACACTGAAGCTTTCTTT
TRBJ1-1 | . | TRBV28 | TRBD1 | CASSLQGARTEAFF | TGTGCCAGCAGCCTACAGGGGGCGCGCACTGAAGCTTTCTTT
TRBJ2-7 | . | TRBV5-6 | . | CASSFVSRSLYEQYF | TGTGCCAGCAGCTTTGTGTCCAGGTCCCTCTACGAGCAGTACTTC
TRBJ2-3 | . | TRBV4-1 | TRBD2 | CASSQGGLAGVLDTQYF | TGCGCCAGCAGCCAAGGTGGACTAGCGGGAGTGCTAGATACGCAGTATTTT
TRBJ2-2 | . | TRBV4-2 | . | CASRRFQGGNTGELFF | TGTGCCAGCAGAAGGTTTCAGGGCGGGAACACCGGGGAGCTGTTTTTT
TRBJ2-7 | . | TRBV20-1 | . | CSARGGFEQYF | TGCAGTGCTAGAGGAGGGTTTGAGCAGTACTTC
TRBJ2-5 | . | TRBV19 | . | CASSIGPTTQETQYF | TGTGCCAGTAGTATAGGGCCCACTACCCAAGAGACCCAGTACTTC
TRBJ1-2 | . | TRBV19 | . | CASSITRSRAYYGYTF | TGTGCCAGTAGTATCACCCGAAGTCGAGCGTACTATGGCTACACCTTC
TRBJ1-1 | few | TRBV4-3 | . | CASSREGRNTEAFF | TGCGCCAGCAGCCGTGAGGGTAGAAACACTGAAGCTTTCTTT
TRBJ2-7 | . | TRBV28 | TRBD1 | CASRETGGPGEQYF | TGTGCCAGCAGGGAGACAGGGGGCCCTGGGGAGCAGTACTTC
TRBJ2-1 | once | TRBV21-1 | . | CASSKAPRARADNEQFF | TGTGCCAGCAGCAAAGCCCCTCGGGCTAGGGCCGACAATGAGCAGTTCTTC
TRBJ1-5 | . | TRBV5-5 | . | CASSPTRNQPQHF | TGTGCCAGCAGTCCGACACGGAATCAGCCCCAGCATTTT
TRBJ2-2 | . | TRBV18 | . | CASSPGNLAGIAGELFF | TGTGCCAGCTCACCAGGCAACTTAGCTGGGATCGCCGGGGAGCTGTTTTTT
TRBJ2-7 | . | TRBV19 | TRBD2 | CASSRLAGGIFYEQYF | TGTGCCAGTAGCCGACTAGCGGGAGGAATTTTTTACGAGCAGTACTTC
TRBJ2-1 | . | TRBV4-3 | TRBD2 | CASSQEGGRAIEQFF | TGCGCCAGCAGCCAAGAGGGCGGGAGGGCTATTGAGCAGTTCTTC
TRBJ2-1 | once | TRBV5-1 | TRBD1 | CASSGTGLLNEQFF | TGCGCCAGCAGCGGGACAGGGCTACTCAATGAGCAGTTCTTC
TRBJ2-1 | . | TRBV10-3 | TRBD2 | CAISGAGGSYNEQFF | TGTGCCATCAGTGGGGCGGGAGGGTCCTACAATGAGCAGTTCTTC
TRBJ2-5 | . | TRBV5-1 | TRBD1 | CASSIQGAGETQYF | TGCGCCAGCAGCATCCAGGGGGCAGGAGAGACCCAGTACTTC
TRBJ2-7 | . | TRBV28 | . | CASSPTTVSYEQYF | TGTGCCAGCAGTCCGACGACAGTCTCCTACGAGCAGTACTTC
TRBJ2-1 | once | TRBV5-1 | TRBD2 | CASSTIAGGRNEQFF | TGCGCCAGCAGCACAATAGCGGGAGGGCGGAATGAGCAGTTCTTC